The next 29 T cell receptor beta chains were all read from a single sample in a study of identical twins. TCRdb analysed the 5' RACE reads with MiXCR anew, one entry per CDR3 protein. The repertoire includes 220,000 or so distinct CDR3 sequences, 5.5% to 7% of them detected once, and about 3.6% sits in the top ten. The sample also formed part of further work on yellow fever vaccine responses in identical twins.

Sequenced sample: memory (CD45RO+) T cells sorted from blood. The receptors here all came from a woman between 18 and 29 years old in good health.

This clonotype was seen more than once but under ten times. The rearrangement links TRBV12-3 or TRBV12-4 to TRBJ1-1; a possible D gene is TRBD1 (5 bases). CDR3 size: 17 residues. Trimming left V 3 bases short and J 0 bases short, with 17 bases between. The DNA for the CDR3 is TGTGCCAGCAGTTTGGTCGGGGCTAAAGTGATGAACACTGAAGCTTTCTTT. It is translated as CASSLVGAKVMNTEAFF.

The gene calls are TRBV15 and TRBJ2-4; 16 bases map to TRBD2. J gave up 9 bases and V 5 bases, and 10 bases lay outside the gene matches. Germline-derived CDR1 and CDR2 are LNHNV and YYDKDF (reference sequence). The CDR3 consists of 17 residues. The CDR3 is CATSRGTSGGGPSIQYF. The CDR3 nucleotides are TGTGCCACCAGCCGGGGGACTAGCGGGGGGGGACCTAGCATTCAGTACTTC.

This clonotype showed up many times. The chain is built from TRBV7-8 and TRBJ2-1; D remains unclear. The germline V gene encodes CDR1 SGHVS and CDR2 FQNEAQ. With 3 bases removed from V and 4 bases from J, the gap between germline ends came to 7 bases. The CDR3 has 13 residues. In DNA form, the CDR3 reads TGTGCCAGCAGCTTTACACAATACAATGAGCAGTTCTTC. Encoded protein: CASSFTQYNEQFF.

This clonotype has only a few counts. The chain links TRBV5-1 to TRBJ2-3, with TRBD2 identical over 10 bases. V was pared by 0 bases and J by 3 bases, with 7 bases of the junction left unmatched. CDR1 is SGHRS and CDR2 is YFSETQ in the germline V gene. The length of the CDR3 is 17 residues. The chain's CDR3 is CASSLGASGSGTDTQYF. In DNA form, the CDR3 reads TGCGCCAGCAGCTTGGGGGCTAGCGGGAGTGGGACAGATACGCAGTATTTT.

This clonotype was seen a few times. This chain connects TRBV13 to TRBJ2-2; D is ambiguous. The CDR3 is made up of 14 amino acids. The V and J ends lost 2 bases and 4 bases respectively, with 8 bases between them. Germline values: CDR1 PRHDT, CDR2 FYEKMQ (reference sequence). In DNA form, the CDR3 reads TGTGCCAGCAGCTTAAGGTCCCTCACCGGGGAGCTGTTTTTT. This sequence encodes CASSLRSLTGELFF.

This chain joins TRBV4-1 and TRBJ2-7, with D perhaps matching TRBD1 or TRBD2 (5 bases each). Germline V lookup: CDR1 MGHRA, CDR2 YSYEKL. With 0 bases removed from V and 4 bases from J, the gap between germline ends came to 10 bases. This CDR3 region has 14 residues. The chain's CDR3 is CASSQDRGVYEQYF. The CDR3 DNA reads TGCGCCAGCAGCCAAGATCGGGGCGTATACGAGCAGTACTTC.

This clonotype was counted between two and nine times. The junction shows a germline mismatch at one end, possibly a read error. The chain couples TRBV28 to TRBJ2-2; D is unclear. CDR1 and CDR2 from the germline V gene are MDHEN and SYDVKM. This CDR3 contains 13 residues. DNA for the CDR3: TGTGCCAGCAGGTTATCCATCATGGGGGAGCTGTTTTTT. It codes for CASRLSIMGELFF.

This clonotype was recorded at least ten times. The genes are TRBV2 and TRBJ2-3, with 9 bases matching TRBD1. Trimming removed 6 bases from V and 1 base from J; junction bases left unmatched: 5. The CDR3 is 15 residues long. The germline CDR1 and CDR2 sequences are SNHLY and FYNNEI. CDR3 sequence: CASRKDRGGTDTQYF. The CDR3 DNA follows: TGTGCCAGCAGAAAGGACAGGGGAGGCACAGATACGCAGTATTTT.

This clonotype was counted ten times or more. The V gene is TRBV5-5, the J gene TRBJ2-7, with 9 positions matching TRBD1. Looked up from germline, CDR1 is SGHKS and CDR2 is YYEKEE (reference sequence). The V and J ends lost 4 bases and 2 bases, in that order; junction bases with no gene match: 10. This CDR3 contains 16 residues. The chain's CDR3 is CASSVTLRTGAYEQYF. The CDR3 nucleotides read TGTGCCAGCAGCGTGACCTTGCGGACAGGGGCCTACGAGCAGTACTTC.

This clonotype was recorded a few times. The V and J genes are TRBV24-1 and TRBJ2-3, with D tentatively TRBD1 (6 bases). Trimming stripped 4 bases from V and 2 bases from J, with 12 bases between. CDR1 and CDR2 (germline): KGHDR, SFDVKD. This CDR3 comprises 15 residues. The chain's CDR3 is CATSDTGFATDTQYF. The CDR3 DNA reads as TGTGCCACCAGTGACACAGGGTTCGCCACAGATACGCAGTATTTT.

The table lists this clonotype with many counts. The rearrangement joins TRBV4-1 to TRBJ1-2; a weak D match, TRBD1 (5 bases). This CDR3 has 19 amino acids. V was shortened by 1 base and J by 0 bases, with 21 bases between the two germline ends. CDR1 is MGHRA and CDR2 is YSYEKL in the germline V gene. For the CDR3, the DNA is TGCGCCAGCAGCCAAGTTCCCCCGCAGTTGGGGGTACCTAACTATGGCTACACCTTC. Its translation is CASSQVPPQLGVPNYGYTF.

This clonotype appeared a few times. The chain links TRBV28 to TRBJ2-7, with 11 bases lining up with TRBD2. V shed 8 bases and J 0 bases; nucleotides not matched to a gene: 3. The length of the CDR3 is 14 residues. From germline, CDR1 is MDHEN and CDR2 SYDVKM. In DNA form, the CDR3 reads TGTGCCAGCCTTACTAGCGGGAGCTCCTACGAGCAGTACTTC. It specifies CASLTSGSSYEQYF.

This clonotype appeared a few times. The V gene is TRBV5-1, the J gene TRBJ2-1; 16 nucleotides line up with TRBD2. The ends lost 0 bases at V and 9 bases at J; junction bases unmatched: 6. Germline V gene lookup returns CDR1 SGHRS and CDR2 YFSETQ. The CDR3 loop spans 17 amino acids. DNA of the CDR3: TGCGCCAGCAGCTTGGGGGGACTAGCGGGAGGGCTTGGTGAGCAGTTCTTC. Its protein is CASSLGGLAGGLGEQFF.

The rearrangement joins TRBV18 to TRBJ2-1; 13 bases map to TRBD2. V shed 6 bases, J shed 9 bases, and the junction held 8 bases outside the gene matches. The V gene's germline CDR1 is KGHSH and CDR2 LQKENI. This CDR3 comprises 15 residues. CDR3 coding DNA: TGTGCCAGCTCGCCCGGGACTAGCGGGATTAGTGAGCAGTTCTTC. Translation gives CASSPGTSGISEQFF. Full variable domain (rest looked up from reference TRBV18 and TRBJ2-1): NAGVMQNPRHLVRRRGQEARLRCSPMKGHSHVYWYRQLPEEGLKFMVYLQKENIIDESGMPKERFSAEFPKEGPSILRIQQVVRGDSAAYFCASSPGTSGISEQFFGPGTRLTVL.

The chain joins TRBV20-1 to TRBJ2-3, with D hard to call. V lost 7 bases and J lost 4, with 3 bases in between. This CDR3 has 9 residues. Germline CDR1 reads DFQATT; CDR2 reads SNEGSKA (reference sequence). The CDR3 sequence: CSVADTQYF. The CDR3 region has the DNA TGCAGTGTGGCAGATACGCAGTATTTT.

This clonotype appeared a few times. The V call is TRBV12-3 or TRBV12-4, the J call TRBJ2-1, with 11 bases lining up with TRBD2. The V segment lost 1 base and the J segment 0 bases; nucleotides outside the gene matches: 11. The CDR3 is 20 amino acids. CDR3 sequence reads: CASSLGGSGGAGRSYNEQFF. CDR3 nucleotides: TGTGCCAGCAGTTTAGGCGGTAGCGGGGGGGCTGGGCGCTCCTACAATGAGCAGTTCTTC.

This clonotype was observed a few times. CDR3: CATSRDGSGGGYNEQFF. Written as DNA, the CDR3 is TGTGCCACCAGCAGAGATGGGAGCGGGGGGGGGTACAATGAGCAGTTCTTC. The chain couples TRBV15 to TRBJ2-1, with 10 bases fitting TRBD2. The V segment lost 0 bases and the J segment 4 bases; nucleotides outside the gene matches: 6. The germline CDR1 and CDR2 sequences are LNHNV and YYDKDF (reference sequence). The CDR3 sequence is 17 residues long.

The sample holds many counts of this clonotype. This chain joins TRBV12-3 or TRBV12-4 and TRBJ2-3, with 9 positions matching TRBD2. The junction had 3 bases not matched to a gene; V was cut back by 5 bases and J by 0 bases. The CDR3 has 15 residues. The CDR3 DNA reads TGTGCCAGCAGTGCTACTAGCGGGAGCACAGATACGCAGTATTTT. Its translation: CASSATSGSTDTQYF.

This clonotype showed up many times. The gene calls are TRBV6-1 and TRBJ1-4, with a tentative D call TRBD1 (5 bases). V dropped 8 bases and J dropped 3 bases, with 16 bases sitting between them. Germline-derived CDR1 and CDR2 are MNHNS and SASEGT. This CDR3 is 15 amino acids long. The CDR3 DNA reads TGTGCCAGCGCCGTGGCGGGGGACGCTAATGAAAAACTGTTTTTT. It encodes CASAVAGDANEKLFF.

This clonotype was counted once. The chain links TRBV2 to TRBJ1-1; D unclear. This CDR3 comprises 11 residues. Between the trimmed V and J ends, which lost 8 bases and 4 bases, there was a span of 8 bases. CDR1 SNHLY and CDR2 FYNNEI come from the germline V gene. The CDR3 sequence is CASRVVTEAFF. The CDR3 nucleotides are TGTGCCAGCCGTGTCGTCACTGAAGCTTTCTTT.

This clonotype was counted at least ten times. V and J are TRBV4-1 and TRBJ1-1; a weak D match, TRBD1 (6 bases). CDR1 and CDR2 (germline): MGHRA, YSYEKL. Trimming cost V 3 bases and J 4 bases, with 18 bases left between them. There are 16 residues in the CDR3. For the CDR3, the DNA is TGCGCCAGCAGCCACCAACAGGGAGGATGGAGCACTGAAGCTTTCTTT. Protein product: CASSHQQGGWSTEAFF.

The V call is TRBV10-3, the J call TRBJ2-1; the match to TRBD1 covers 8 bases. This CDR3 comprises 18 residues. Trimming took 5 bases from V and 6 from J; bases not matched to a gene: 18. Germline V gene lookup returns CDR1 ENHRY and CDR2 SYGVKD. In DNA, the CDR3 is TGTGCCATCAGTACTCGACAGGGGCGAATTGAAGTTGGCAATGAGCAGTTCTTC. This gives the protein CAISTRQGRIEVGNEQFF.

This chain links TRBV20-1 with TRBJ1-5; D gene ambiguous. The CDR3 runs 13 residues. Looked up from germline, CDR1 is DFQATT and CDR2 is SNEGSKA (reference sequence). The V end was cut by 6 bases, the J end by 0 bases, with 9 bases between. CDR3 residues: CSASGDSNQPQHF. CDR3 nucleotide sequence: TGCAGTGCCAGCGGCGATAGCAATCAGCCCCAGCATTTT.

CDR3 DNA sequence: TGTGCCACCAGTGATCAGCGGGAGAAGGTATGGAATGAGCAGTTCTTC. It specifies CATSDQREKVWNEQFF. The chain is built from TRBV24-1 and TRBJ2-1, with 8 nucleotides matching TRBD2. This CDR3 is built from 16 residues. V shed 3 bases, J shed 7 bases, and the junction held 10 bases outside the gene matches. Germline values: CDR1 KGHDR, CDR2 SFDVKD.

This clonotype was detected a few times. The chain has TRBV6-5 and TRBJ2-3, with 9 bases that match TRBD2. CDR1 and CDR2 from the germline V gene are MNHEY and SVGAGI. Trimming at V came to 4 bases and at J to 2 bases, leaving 4 bases not matched to a gene. This CDR3 comprises 15 residues. CDR3 sequence reads: CASSSLAGLTDTQYF. CDR3 sequence (DNA): TGTGCCAGCAGTTCACTAGCGGGCCTCACAGATACGCAGTATTTT.

This clonotype was detected many times. The rearrangement joins TRBV9 to TRBJ2-1; 12 bases align to TRBD2. Germline V lookup: CDR1 SGDLS, CDR2 YYNGEE. This CDR3 spans 15 amino acids. V trimming: 3 bases; J trimming: 4 bases; junction bases outside the gene matches: 2. DNA of the CDR3: TGTGCCAGCAGCGGACTAGCGGGGGATTACAATGAGCAGTTCTTC. Translating gives CASSGLAGDYNEQFF.

The genes are TRBV6-2 or TRBV6-3 and TRBJ2-7; 7 bases are shared with TRBD2. V lost 4 bases to trimming and J lost 1 base; unmatched junction nucleotides: 1. Germline CDR1 reads MNHEY; CDR2 reads SVGEGT. The CDR3 covers 13 residues. CDR3 coding DNA: TGTGCCAGCAGTTGGGAGGGGTCCTACGAGCAGTACTTC. Translating gives CASSWEGSYEQYF.

The V call is TRBV5-1, the J call TRBJ1-2; TRBD1 agrees at 7 bases. Unmatched junction bases numbered 5, after V lost 0 bases and J lost 6 bases. Germline assignment: CDR1 SGHRS and CDR2 YFSETQ. This CDR3 contains 14 residues. This CDR3 reads CASSLGGTGDGYTF. The CDR3 DNA is TGCGCCAGCAGCTTGGGGGGCACAGGGGATGGCTACACCTTC.

The chain is built from TRBV20-1 and TRBJ2-7, with a tentative D call TRBD1 (6 bases). This CDR3 contains 14 residues. Germline V CDR1 and CDR2: DFQATT, SNEGSKA (reference sequence). V was clipped by 1 base and J by 0 bases, with 10 bases between them. CDR3 nucleotides: TGCAGTGCTAGAGGGGCGGACAGCTCCTACGAGCAGTACGTC. The encoded protein is CSARGADSSYEQYV.